The following is a T cell receptor (beta chain) sequence with its context. The data were obtained in a study of control samples from healthy donors and cancer patients. Sequenced by immunoSEQ multiplex PCR; TCRdb stores in-frame clones only, minus some. The sample shows 50,000 or so clones, around 95% of them seen only once. This CDR3 has 16 amino acids. Germline assignment: CDR1 MNHEY and CDR2 SVGEGT. V was trimmed by 0 bases and J by 0 bases, leaving 6 bases between them. The chain joins TRBV6-2 or TRBV6-3 to TRBJ2-6, with a tentative D call TRBD1 (6 bases). Sequencing was carried out using blood. This clonotype originated in a woman aged 18 to 35 in good health. The CDR3 here is CASSYSGASGANVLTF. In DNA, the CDR3 is TGTGCCAGCAGTTACTCGGGGGCCTCTGGGGCCAACGTCCTGACTTTC.